The 14 T cell receptor beta chains below were found in one sample sequenced in a study of technical replicates of blood from a handful of donors. Data came from immunoSEQ multiplex PCR; TCRdb stores just in-frame clones and leaves some out. The table records about 70,000 clones, almost 98% of them present only once. Material for sequencing was T cells isolated from PBMCs. These receptors originate from a human donor in good health.

This chain connects TRBV19 to TRBJ2-1; D is undetermined. CDR1 LNHDA and CDR2 SQIVND come from the germline V gene (reference sequence). This CDR3 has 14 residues. The V end was cut by 5 bases, the J end by 0 bases, with 8 bases between. The CDR3 loop reads CASSPPSSYNEQFF. CDR3 DNA: TGTGCCAGTAGTCCCCCCTCCTCCTACAATGAGCAGTTCTTC.

The V call is TRBV7-6, the J call TRBJ2-3; TRBD2 matches 8 bases. The CDR3 consists of 18 residues. V lost 0 bases, J lost 3 bases, and 11 bases stayed unmatched. Germline CDR1 is SGHVS and CDR2 is FNYEAQ. CDR3 nucleotides: TGTGCCAGCAGCTTAGCACTTTCGGGACTAGGGGGGACAGATACGCAGTATTTT. It translates to CASSLALSGLGGTDTQYF. Full variable domain (remainder filled in from reference TRBV7-6 and TRBJ2-3): GAGVSQSPRYKVTKRGQDVALRCDPISGHVSLYWYRQALGQGPEFLTYFNYEAQQDKSGLPNDRFSAERPEGSISTLTIQRTEQRDSAMYRCASSLALSGLGGTDTQYFGPGTRLTVL.

V usage is TRBV18 and J usage is TRBJ2-1, with 10 bases fitting TRBD2. The CDR3 runs to 15 residues. The V gene's germline CDR1 is KGHSH and CDR2 LQKENI. J lost 9 bases, V lost 5 bases, and 10 bases had no gene match. In DNA form, the CDR3 reads TGTGCCAGCTCAGTCCCTTCCCAGCGGGAGGGTGAGCAGTTCTTC. Protein product: CASSVPSQREGEQFF. Together with reference TRBV18 and TRBJ2-1, the CDR3 gives the full variable domain: NAGVMQNPRHLVRRRGQEARLRCSPMKGHSHVYWYRQLPEEGLKFMVYLQKENIIDESGMPKERFSAEFPKEGPSILRIQQVVRGDSAAYFCASSVPSQREGEQFFGPGTRLTVL.

The V and J genes are TRBV2 and TRBJ2-3; D perhaps matches TRBD1 (5 bases). Germline V gene lookup returns CDR1 SNHLY and CDR2 FYNNEI. This CDR3 has 12 amino acids. Trimming took off 4 bases at V and 12 bases at J, with 14 bases between the two ends. This chain's CDR3 is CASSGSGDSQYF. CDR3 DNA: TGTGCCAGCAGTGGAAGTGGAGACAGCCAGTATTTT.

The J gene is TRBJ2-7, the V gene TRBV11-3; possibly TRBD1 for D (5 bases). The CDR3 contains 15 residues. Between the trimmed V and J ends, which lost 0 bases and 1 base, there was a span of 10 bases. From germline, CDR1 is SGHNT and CDR2 YENEEA. DNA for the CDR3: TGTGCCAGCAGCTTAGAACAGGTCCCGTCCTACGAGCAGTACTTC. Protein: CASSLEQVPSYEQYF. The full variable domain, rest sourced from reference TRBV11-3 and TRBJ2-7, is EAGVVQSPRYKIIEKKQPVAFWCNPISGHNTLYWYLQNLGQGPELLIRYENEEAVDDSQLPKDRFSAERLKGVDSTLKIQPAELGDSAVYLCASSLEQVPSYEQYFGPGTRLTVT.

V usage is TRBV19 and J usage is TRBJ2-2, with D uncertain. V was clipped by 2 bases and J by 5 bases, with 9 bases between them. CDR3 length equals 14 residues. The germline gives CDR1 LNHDA, CDR2 SQIVND (reference sequence). The CDR3 here is CASSIIARTGELFF. The CDR3 coding sequence is TGTGCCAGTAGTATAATAGCCAGAACCGGGGAGCTGTTTTTT.

The chain has TRBV12-5 and TRBJ1-2; 9 bases match TRBD1. The germline V gene encodes CDR1 LGHNT and CDR2 FRNRAP. Unmatched junction bases numbered 3, after V lost 6 bases and J lost 4 bases. The CDR3 length is 13 residues. The CDR3 sequence is CASGRDRAYGYTF. CDR3 bases: TGTGCTAGTGGCCGGGACAGGGCCTATGGCTACACCTTC.

CDR3 DNA sequence: TGTGCCAGCAGTGTCTATTTAAATCCCCGTTACGAGCAGTACTTC. Protein sequence: CASSVYLNPRYEQYF. The V and J genes are TRBV27 and TRBJ2-7; D ambiguous. The CDR3 loop spans 15 amino acids. The ends were cut back, 5 bases at V and 4 bases at J, with 18 bases in the middle. Per the germline V gene, CDR1 is MNHEY and CDR2 is SMNVEV (reference sequence).

This chain joins TRBV4-1 and TRBJ2-1; TRBD1 matches at 7 bases. Germline trimming cut 8 bases from V and 7 bases from J; bases unmatched to any gene: 5. CDR3 size: 12 residues. CDR1 MGHRA and CDR2 YSYEKL come from the germline V gene. The CDR3 nucleotides are TGCGCCAGCGGGCAGGGGGTGAATGAGCAGTTCTTC. It codes for CASGQGVNEQFF.

The V call is TRBV5-6, the J call TRBJ2-7, with 7 bases aligning to TRBD1. Germline V gene sequence: CDR1 SGHDT, CDR2 YYEEEE. This CDR3 region has 15 residues. V trimming: 6 bases; J trimming: 1 base; junction bases outside the gene matches: 10. The CDR3 nucleotides read TGTGCCAGCATCTTATCGGGACAGTATTCCTACGAGCAGTACTTC. It codes for CASILSGQYSYEQYF. The whole variable domain, remainder taken from reference TRBV5-6 and TRBJ2-7, is DAGVTQSPTHLIKTRGQQVTLRCSPKSGHDTVSWYQQALGQGPQFIFQYYEEEERQRGNFPDRFSGHQFPNYSSELNVNALLLGDSALYLCASILSGQYSYEQYFGPGTRLTVT.

The rearrangement links TRBV10-2 to TRBJ2-3, with 8 bases lining up with TRBD2. The germline gives CDR1 WSHSY, CDR2 SAAADI. The CDR3 runs 15 residues. The V gene end was trimmed by 7 bases and the J gene end by 4 bases; junction bases not matched to a gene: 10. The CDR3 coding sequence is TGCGCCAGCAACGGGAGGGCCCTTGGGGCAGATACGCAGTATTTT. This translates into CASNGRALGADTQYF.

J is TRBJ2-7 and V is TRBV29-1, with D tentatively TRBD1 (6 bases). The length of the CDR3 is 13 residues. Germline CDR1 and CDR2: SQVTM and ANQGSEA. V was shortened by 4 bases and J by 4 bases, with 14 bases between the two germline ends. Here the CDR3 reads CSVVTGYGYEQYF. Written as DNA, the CDR3 is TGCAGCGTTGTAACAGGGTATGGGTACGAGCAGTACTTC.

This clone was observed once. V and J are TRBV10-1 and TRBJ1-2, with TRBD1 as a possible D gene (5 bases). CDR1 and CDR2 from the germline V gene are WNHNN and SYGVQD (reference sequence). Trimming removed 4 bases at V and 8 bases at J, with 20 bases between. This CDR3 is 15 amino acids long. As DNA, the CDR3 is TGCGCCAGCAGTGCCTTTACAGGTTCCAATCGAGGCTACACCTTC. Translation gives CASSAFTGSNRGYTF.

The chain recombines TRBV6-1 with TRBJ2-5; D possibly corresponds to TRBD1 (5 bases). Germline V CDR1 and CDR2: MNHNS, SASEGT. The CDR3 is 13 residues long. The V and J ends lost 1 base and 7 bases respectively, with 10 bases between them. The CDR3 coding sequence is TGTGCCAGCAGTGAAGAGGGGTCGGGGACCCAGTACTTC. Translating gives CASSEEGSGTQYF.